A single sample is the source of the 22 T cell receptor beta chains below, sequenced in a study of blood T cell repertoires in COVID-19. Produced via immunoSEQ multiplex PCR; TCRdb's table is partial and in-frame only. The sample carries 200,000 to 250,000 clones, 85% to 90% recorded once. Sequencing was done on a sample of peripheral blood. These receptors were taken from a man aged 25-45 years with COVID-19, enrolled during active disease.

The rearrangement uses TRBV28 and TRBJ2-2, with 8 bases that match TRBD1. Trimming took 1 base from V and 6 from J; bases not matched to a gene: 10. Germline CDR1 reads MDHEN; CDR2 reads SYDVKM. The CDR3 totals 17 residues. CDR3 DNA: TGTGCCAGCAGTTTATTAGTTCAGGGGGCGAAGGCCGGGGAGCTGTTTTTT. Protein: CASSLLVQGAKAGELFF.

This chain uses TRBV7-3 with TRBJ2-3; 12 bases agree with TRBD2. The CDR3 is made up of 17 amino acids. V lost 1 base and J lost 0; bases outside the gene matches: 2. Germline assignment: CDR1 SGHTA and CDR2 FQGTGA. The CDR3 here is CASSLMGLAGSTDTQYF. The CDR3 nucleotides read TGTGCCAGCAGCTTAATGGGACTAGCGGGTAGCACAGATACGCAGTATTTT.

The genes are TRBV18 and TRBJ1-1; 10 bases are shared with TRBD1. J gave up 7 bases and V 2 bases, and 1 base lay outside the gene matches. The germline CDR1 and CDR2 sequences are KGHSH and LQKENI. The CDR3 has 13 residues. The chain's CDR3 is CASSPRDRGEAFF. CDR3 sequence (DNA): TGTGCCAGCTCACCAAGGGACAGGGGTGAAGCTTTCTTT.

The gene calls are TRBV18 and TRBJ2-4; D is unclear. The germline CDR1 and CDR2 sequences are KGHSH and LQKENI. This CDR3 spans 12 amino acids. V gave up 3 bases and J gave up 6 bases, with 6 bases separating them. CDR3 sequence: CASSPGLNIQYF. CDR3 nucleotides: TGTGCCAGCTCACCGGGCCTAAACATTCAGTACTTC.

The CDR3 loop is CSVTSSGGLQGTQYF. The CDR3 DNA is TGCAGCGTTACCTCTAGCGGGGGGCTCCAAGGAACCCAGTACTTC. The V call is TRBV29-1, the J call TRBJ2-5; 11 bases line up with TRBD2. V lost 5 bases and J lost 8; bases outside the gene matches: 13. The CDR3 consists of 15 residues. The germline V gene has CDR1 SQVTM and CDR2 ANQGSEA.

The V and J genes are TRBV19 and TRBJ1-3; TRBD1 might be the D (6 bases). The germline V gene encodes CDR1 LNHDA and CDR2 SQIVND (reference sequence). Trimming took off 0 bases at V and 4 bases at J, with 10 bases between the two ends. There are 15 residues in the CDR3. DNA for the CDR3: TGTGCCAGTAGTATAGATAACAGGGCCGGAAACACCATATATTTT. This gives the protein CASSIDNRAGNTIYF.

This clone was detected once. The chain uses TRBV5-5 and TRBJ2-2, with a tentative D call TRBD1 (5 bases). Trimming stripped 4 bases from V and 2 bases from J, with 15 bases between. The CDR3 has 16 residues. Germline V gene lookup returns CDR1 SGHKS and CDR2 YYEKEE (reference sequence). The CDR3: CASSPPLTVNTGELFF. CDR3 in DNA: TGTGCCAGCAGCCCCCCACTGACAGTCAACACCGGGGAGCTGTTTTTT.

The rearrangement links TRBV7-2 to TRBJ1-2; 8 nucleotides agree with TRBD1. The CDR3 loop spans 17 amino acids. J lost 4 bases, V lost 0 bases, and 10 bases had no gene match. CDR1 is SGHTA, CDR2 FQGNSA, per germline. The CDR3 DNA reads TGTGCCAGCAGCTTAGCCCACGGACAGGGAAACGTCTATGGCTACACCTTC. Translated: CASSLAHGQGNVYGYTF.

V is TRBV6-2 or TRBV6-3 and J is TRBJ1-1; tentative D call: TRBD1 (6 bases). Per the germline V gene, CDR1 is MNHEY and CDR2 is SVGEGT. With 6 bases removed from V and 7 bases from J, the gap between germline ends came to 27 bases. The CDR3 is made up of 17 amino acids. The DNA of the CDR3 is TGTGCCAGCAGCCCCTCAATGTTTCAGGGGCGCTTAATTGAAGCTTTCTTT. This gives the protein CASSPSMFQGRLIEAFF.

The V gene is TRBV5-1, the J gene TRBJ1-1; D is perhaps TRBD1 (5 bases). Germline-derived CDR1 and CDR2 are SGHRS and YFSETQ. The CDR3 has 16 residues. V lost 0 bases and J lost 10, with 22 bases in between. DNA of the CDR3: TGCGCCAGCAGCTTGGGTCTGACGGCGGGGCAAAAGGGAGCTTTCTTT. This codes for CASSLGLTAGQKGAFF.

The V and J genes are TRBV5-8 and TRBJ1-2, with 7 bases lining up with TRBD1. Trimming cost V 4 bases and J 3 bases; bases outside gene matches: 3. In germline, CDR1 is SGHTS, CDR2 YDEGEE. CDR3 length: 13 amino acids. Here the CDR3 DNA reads TGTGCCAGCAGCGATGGACAGGACTATGGCTACACCTTC. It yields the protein CASSDGQDYGYTF.

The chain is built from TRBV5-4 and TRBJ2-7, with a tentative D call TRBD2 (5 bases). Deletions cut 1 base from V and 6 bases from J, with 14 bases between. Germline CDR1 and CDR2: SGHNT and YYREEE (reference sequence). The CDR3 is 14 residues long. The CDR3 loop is CASSLRRTGPEQYF. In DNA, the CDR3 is TGTGCCAGCAGCTTGAGGCGGACTGGTCCCGAGCAGTACTTC.

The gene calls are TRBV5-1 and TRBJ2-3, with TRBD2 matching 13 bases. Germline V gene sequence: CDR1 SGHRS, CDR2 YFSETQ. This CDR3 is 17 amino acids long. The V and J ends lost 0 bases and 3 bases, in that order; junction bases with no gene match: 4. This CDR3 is CASSLVGLAGVTDTQYF. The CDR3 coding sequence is TGCGCCAGCAGCTTGGTCGGACTAGCGGGGGTTACAGATACGCAGTATTTT.

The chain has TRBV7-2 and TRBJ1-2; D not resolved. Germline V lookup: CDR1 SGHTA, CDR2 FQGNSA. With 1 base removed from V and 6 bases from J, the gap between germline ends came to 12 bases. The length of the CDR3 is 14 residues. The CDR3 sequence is CASSLVPETHGYTF. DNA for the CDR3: TGTGCCAGCAGCTTAGTTCCAGAGACACATGGCTACACCTTC.

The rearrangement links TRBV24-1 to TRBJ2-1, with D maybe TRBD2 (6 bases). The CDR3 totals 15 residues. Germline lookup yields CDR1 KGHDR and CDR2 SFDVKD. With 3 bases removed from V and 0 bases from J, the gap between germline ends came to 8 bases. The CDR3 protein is CATSDLAPSYNEQFF. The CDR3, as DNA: TGTGCCACCAGTGATCTAGCGCCCTCCTACAATGAGCAGTTCTTC.

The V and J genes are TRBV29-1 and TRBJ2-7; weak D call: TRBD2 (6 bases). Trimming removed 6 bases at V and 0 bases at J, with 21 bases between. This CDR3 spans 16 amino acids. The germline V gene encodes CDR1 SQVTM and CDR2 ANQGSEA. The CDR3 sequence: CSVQKGGVLHSYEQYF. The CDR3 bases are TGCAGCGTCCAAAAAGGAGGGGTTCTCCACTCCTACGAGCAGTACTTC.

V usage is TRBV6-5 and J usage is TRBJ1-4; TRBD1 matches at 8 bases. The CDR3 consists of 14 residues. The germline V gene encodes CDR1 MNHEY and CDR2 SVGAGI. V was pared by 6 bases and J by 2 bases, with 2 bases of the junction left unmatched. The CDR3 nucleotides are TGTGCCAGCAGCAACAGGGGGACTAATGAAAAACTGTTTTTT. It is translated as CASSNRGTNEKLFF.

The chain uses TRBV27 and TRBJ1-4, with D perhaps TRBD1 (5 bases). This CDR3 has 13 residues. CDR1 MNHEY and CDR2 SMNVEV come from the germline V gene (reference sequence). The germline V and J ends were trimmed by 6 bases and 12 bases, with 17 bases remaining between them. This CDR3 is CASSPWGTQQLFF. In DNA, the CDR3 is TGTGCCAGCAGCCCCTGGGGGACTCAGCAACTGTTTTTT. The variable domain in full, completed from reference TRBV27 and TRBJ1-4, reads EAQVTQNPRYLITVTGKKLTVTCSQNMNHEYMSWYRQDPGLGLRQIYYSMNVEVTDKGDVPEGYKVSRKEKRNFPLILESPSPNQTSLYFCASSPWGTQQLFFGSGTQLSVL.

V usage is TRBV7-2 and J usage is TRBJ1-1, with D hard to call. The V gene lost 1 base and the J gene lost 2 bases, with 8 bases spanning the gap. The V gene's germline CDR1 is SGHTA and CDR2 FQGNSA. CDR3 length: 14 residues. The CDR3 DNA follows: TGTGCCAGCAGCTTAGGAGGATCAAACACTGAAGCTTTCTTT. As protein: CASSLGGSNTEAFF. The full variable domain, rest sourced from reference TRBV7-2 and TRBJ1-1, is GAGVSQSPSNKVTEKGKDVELRCDPISGHTALYWYRQSLGQGLEFLIYFQGNSAPDKSGLPSDRFSAERTGGSVSTLTIQRTQQEDSAVYLCASSLGGSNTEAFFGQGTRLTVV.

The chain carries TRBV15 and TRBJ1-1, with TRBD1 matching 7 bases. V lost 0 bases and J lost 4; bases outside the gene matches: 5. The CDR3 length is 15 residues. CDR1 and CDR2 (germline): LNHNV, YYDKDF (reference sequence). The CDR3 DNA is TGTGCCACCAGCAGAGATAGGGGGCGCCTCACTGAAGCTTTCTTT. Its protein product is CATSRDRGRLTEAFF.

This CDR3 reads CASSLRDRDTEGHNEQFF. For the CDR3, the DNA is TGTGCCAGCTCACTGCGGGACAGGGATACGGAGGGCCACAATGAGCAGTTCTTC. The chain is built from TRBV18 and TRBJ2-1, with 9 bases matching TRBD1. The CDR3 runs to 18 residues. V lost 4 bases to trimming and J lost 5 bases; unmatched junction nucleotides: 15. CDR1 and CDR2 (germline): KGHSH, LQKENI.

This chain's CDR3 is CATKSPSEQYF. CDR3 bases: TGTGCCACTAAATCCCCTAGCGAGCAGTACTTC. The chain has TRBV28 and TRBJ2-7; no definite D call. The V and J ends lost 10 bases and 6 bases respectively, with 13 bases between them. Germline values: CDR1 MDHEN, CDR2 SYDVKM. The CDR3 loop spans 11 amino acids. Together with reference TRBV28 and TRBJ2-7, the CDR3 gives the full variable domain: DVKVTQSSRYLVKRTGEKVFLECVQDMDHENMFWYRQDPGLGLRLIYFSYDVKMKEKGDIPEGYSVSREKKERFSLILESASTNQTSMYLCATKSPSEQYFGPGTRLTVT.